The T cell receptor beta chain described here comes from a study of metastatic and nonmetastatic thyroid tumors. This clone was picked up many times. TCRdb reassembled clones from the PCR reads with MiXCR. Of tens of thousands of clones in the sample, more than 20% are singletons; the top ten hold less than 9.5%. Before thyroid surgery, none of the patients had received any treatment. The sequencing sample was made of blood. This clonotype originated in a female donor with papillary thyroid cancer or a benign thyroid nodule (not recorded which). Some clones in this sample may be carry-over from other donors' samples.

CDR3 nucleotides: TGTGCCAGCAGCAGCTCGGGACTCAGAATCTACGAGCAGTACTTC. It specifies CASSSSGLRIYEQYF. The gene calls are TRBV7-8 and TRBJ2-7; maybe TRBD2 (6 bases). CDR3 size: 15 residues. Trimming stripped 5 bases from V and 3 bases from J, with 17 bases between. Per the germline V gene, CDR1 is SGHVS and CDR2 is FQNEAQ.